A selection of T cell receptor beta chains follows, all from one sample in a study of T cell changes during pregnancy in multiple sclerosis. Here immunoSEQ multiplex PCR was the method, and the copy in TCRdb shows in-frame clones only, minus some. Counted here are some 74,000 clones, just under 95% occurring once; the ten biggest clones make up over 3.5%. Sequenced material: peripheral blood, taken after pregnancy. Receptors originate from a female donor in good health, enrolled as a control in a pregnancy study. Each CDR3 is given with its conserved first and last residue.

CDR3 protein	V gene	J gene
CASTGRGSDTEAFF	TRBV7-9	TRBJ1-1
CASREGAGSQNEQFF	TRBV2	TRBJ2-1
CASSLEGAGDQYF	TRBV2	TRBJ2-3
CASSLTGEGEKLFF	TRBV5-1	TRBJ1-4
CASRVRRDGELYGYTF	TRBV5-6	TRBJ1-2
CASSEVASGASTDTQYF	TRBV10-2	TRBJ2-3
CASSVALAGGRGTDTQYF	TRBV9	TRBJ2-3
CATGTGGNYGYTF	TRBV11-2	TRBJ1-2
CASSRNPGEGAGELFF	TRBV7-9	TRBJ2-2
CASSVAPRSNGELFF	TRBV9	TRBJ2-2
CASSHRQGGNSPLHF	TRBV5-8	TRBJ1-6
CASSSGNSPLHF	TRBV5-8	TRBJ1-6
CASQDRGNRTEAFF	TRBV19	TRBJ1-1
CASSPFHEADYGYTF	TRBV19	TRBJ1-2
CASSVRTSGTDTQYF	TRBV7-3	TRBJ2-3
CASPGQGTDTQYF	TRBV6-1	TRBJ2-3
CASSTSGQETQYF	TRBV6-5	TRBJ2-5
CASSFLASRGEQFF	TRBV19	TRBJ2-1
CASSLGAGGLYNEQFF	TRBV5-1	TRBJ2-1
CASSASTDTQYF	TRBV2	TRBJ2-3
CASSVREQASYEQYF	TRBV4-1	TRBJ2-7
CASSQDRKRAVNTEAFF	TRBV4-3	TRBJ1-1
CASSQSKASGDYNEQFF	TRBV16	TRBJ2-1
CASSPRDSSYEQYF	TRBV5-1	TRBJ2-7
CSVVKDSNEQYF	TRBV29-1	TRBJ2-7
CASSPTIAGWAEQFF	TRBV5-6	TRBJ2-1
CASSLSGEETQYF	TRBV11-2	TRBJ2-5
CASSTGLAGDDGHEQYF	TRBV5-1	TRBJ2-7
CASSENPTGPRTQHF	TRBV6-1	TRBJ1-5
CASSLVSGGSPREQFF	TRBV7-8	TRBJ2-1
CASSSRGQGPDTQYF	TRBV27	TRBJ2-3
CASSLGVGGTNEKLFF	TRBV7-2	TRBJ1-4
CASSLAVRSRNEQFF	TRBV7-9	TRBJ2-1
CASSAQGYTGELFF	TRBV5-1	TRBJ2-2
CASSPNTDTQYF	TRBV28	TRBJ2-3
CASRQGPDNSPLHF	TRBV27	TRBJ1-6
CASRFGGSYEQYF	TRBV19	TRBJ2-7
CASTLGREEGTQYF	TRBV28	TRBJ2-5
CASSQAPGGTNEKLFF	TRBV4-1	TRBJ1-4
CASSPQGGSETQYF	TRBV5-4	TRBJ2-5
CASTPRRRAFYGYTF	TRBV28	TRBJ1-2
CSVASGQGETEAFF	TRBV29-1	TRBJ1-1
CSVRTGGDEQYF	TRBV29-1	TRBJ2-7
CASSYGQGGLEAFF	TRBV7-2	TRBJ1-1
CASRAGDRPLHF	TRBV2	TRBJ1-6
CASSSSTGGKNTEAFF	TRBV5-1	TRBJ1-1
CASSLEGAGSYEQYF	TRBV5-4	TRBJ2-7
CASSPWDSSYNEQFF	TRBV18	TRBJ2-1
CASRMGQPLSTAYGYTF	TRBV5-4	TRBJ1-2
CASSPGEGVMLTEAFF	TRBV5-8	TRBJ1-1
CASSRPGSGENEQYF	TRBV6-5	TRBJ2-7
CASRLGTEYGYTF	TRBV19	TRBJ1-2
CASSAQPEAFF	TRBV28	TRBJ1-1
CASSSQTGNYGYTF	TRBV13	TRBJ1-2
CASSQVHSGYEQYF	TRBV4-1	TRBJ2-7
CASSFSRTVLHF	TRBV27	TRBJ2-4
CAWSKGGRETQYF	TRBV30	TRBJ2-5